The T cell receptor beta chain described here comes from a study of blood T cell repertoires in COVID-19. In the study overall: Sample material is recorded as cDNA or gDNA derived from T cells, B-cell-depleted T cells, or PBMCs.

In the original workflow: Cell counts per sample came from amplifying reference gene primers. Sequencing was performed with immunoSEQ multiplex PCR; in TCRdb, only in-frame clones are kept and a portion is missing. The DNA was the basis for D and trimming; V, J and clone size are from that table. The table shows some 62,000 clones, with 70% to 90% occurring only once. Germline V gene lookup returns CDR1 SGHTS and CDR2 YDEGEE. J lost 5 bases, V lost 1 base, and 10 bases had no gene match. The CDR3 loop spans 16 amino acids. This clonotype was obtained from a woman of 80 years or more with acute or convalescent COVID-19. V gene TRBV5-8 combines with J gene TRBJ2-5, with TRBD2 matching over 8 bases. Sequenced: peripheral blood. In nucleotides, the CDR3 is TGTGCCAGCAGCTTGAGGCTAGGTAGCGGGATCGAGACCCAGTACTTC. Translating gives CASSLRLGSGIETQYF.